Sequencing of this T cell receptor (beta chain) was carried out in a study of shared clonotypes between healthy human individuals. Clones were sequenced by immunoSEQ multiplex PCR, and TCRdb holds only the in-frame ones, with some missing. In the table there are about 110,000 clones, approximately 70% of which are singletons. Details on this clone: The same CDR3 can be traced to other DNA sequences in this sample.

V was shortened by 4 bases and J by 1 base, with 10 bases between the two germline ends. CDR1 and CDR2 (germline): MNHEY, SMNVEV (reference sequence). The CDR3 is 14 residues long. This rearrangement joins TRBV27 to TRBJ1-1; D uncertain. The origin of this receptor is a woman aged 25 to 39 in good health. The sample taken for sequencing was memory CD8+ T cells sorted from blood. The subset denotes: CD45RO+ cells pooled with CCR7-negative TemRA cells. CDR3 coding DNA: TGTGCCAGCAGTTCCCTTCGGGGGAACACTGAAGCTTTCTTT. Translation: CASSSLRGNTEAFF.